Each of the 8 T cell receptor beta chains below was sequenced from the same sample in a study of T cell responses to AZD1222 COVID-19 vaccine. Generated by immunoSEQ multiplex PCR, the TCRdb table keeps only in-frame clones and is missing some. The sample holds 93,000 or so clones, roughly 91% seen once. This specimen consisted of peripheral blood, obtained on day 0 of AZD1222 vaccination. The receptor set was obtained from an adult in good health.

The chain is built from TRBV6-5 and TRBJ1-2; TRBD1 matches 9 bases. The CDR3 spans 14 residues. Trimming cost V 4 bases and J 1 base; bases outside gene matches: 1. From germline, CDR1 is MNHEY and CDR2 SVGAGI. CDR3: CASSLGQGNYGYTF. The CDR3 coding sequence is TGTGCCAGCAGTTTGGGACAGGGTAACTATGGCTACACCTTC.

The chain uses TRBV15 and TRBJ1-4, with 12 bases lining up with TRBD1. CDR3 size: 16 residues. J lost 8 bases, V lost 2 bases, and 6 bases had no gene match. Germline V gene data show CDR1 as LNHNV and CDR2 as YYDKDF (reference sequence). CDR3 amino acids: CATSRTPGTGGEKLFF. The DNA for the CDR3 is TGTGCCACCAGCAGAACTCCCGGGACAGGGGGCGAAAAACTGTTTTTT.

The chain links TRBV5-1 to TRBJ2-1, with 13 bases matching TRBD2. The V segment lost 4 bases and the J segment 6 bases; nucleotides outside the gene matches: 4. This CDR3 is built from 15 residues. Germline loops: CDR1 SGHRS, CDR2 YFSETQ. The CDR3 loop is CASSQLAGGSNEQFF. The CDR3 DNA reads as TGCGCCAGCAGCCAACTAGCGGGAGGGTCCAATGAGCAGTTCTTC. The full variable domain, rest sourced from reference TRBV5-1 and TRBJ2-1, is KAGVTQTPRYLIKTRGQQVTLSCSPISGHRSVSWYQQTPGQGLQFLFEYFSETQRNKGNFPGRFSGRQFSNSRSEMNVSTLELGDSALYLCASSQLAGGSNEQFFGPGTRLTVL.

CDR3 sequence (DNA): TGTGCCAGCAGGTCGGGGAAAGATACGCAGTATTTT. This codes for CASRSGKDTQYF. This sequence joins TRBV28 and TRBJ2-3; maybe TRBD2 (5 bases). The germline gives CDR1 MDHEN, CDR2 SYDVKM. The V gene lost 6 bases and the J gene lost 5 bases, with 9 bases spanning the gap. This CDR3 spans 12 amino acids.

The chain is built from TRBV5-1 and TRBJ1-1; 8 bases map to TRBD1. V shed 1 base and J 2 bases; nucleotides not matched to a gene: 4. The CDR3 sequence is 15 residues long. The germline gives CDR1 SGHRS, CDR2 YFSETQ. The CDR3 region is CASSLTAGGNTEAFF. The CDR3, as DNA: TGCGCCAGCAGCTTGACTGCAGGGGGCAACACTGAAGCTTTCTTT.

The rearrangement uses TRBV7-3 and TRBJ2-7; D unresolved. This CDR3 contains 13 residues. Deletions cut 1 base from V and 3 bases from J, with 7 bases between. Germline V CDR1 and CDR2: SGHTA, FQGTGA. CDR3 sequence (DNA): TGTGCCAGCAGCTTAAACAAAAACTACGAGCAGTACTTC. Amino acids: CASSLNKNYEQYF.

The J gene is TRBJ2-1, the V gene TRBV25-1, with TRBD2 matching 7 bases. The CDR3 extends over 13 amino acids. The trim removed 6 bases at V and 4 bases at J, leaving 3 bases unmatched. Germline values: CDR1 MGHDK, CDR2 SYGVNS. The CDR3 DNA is TGTGCCAGCAGGCCAGCGGGGTACAATGAGCAGTTCTTC. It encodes CASRPAGYNEQFF.

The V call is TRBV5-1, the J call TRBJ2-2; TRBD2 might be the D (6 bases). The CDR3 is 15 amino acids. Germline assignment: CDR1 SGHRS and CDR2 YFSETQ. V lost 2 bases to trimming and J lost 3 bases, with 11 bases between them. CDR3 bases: TGCGCCAGCAGCTTCAGGGACTCCTACACCGGGGAGCTGTTTTTT. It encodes CASSFRDSYTGELFF.